Below, 22 T cell receptor beta chains from the same sample are listed, as sequenced in a study of T-cell memory formation after mild COVID-19. TCRdb ran MiXCR on the 5' RACE reads and lists one entry per CDR3 protein. The repertoire includes almost 45,000 distinct CDR3 sequences, roughly 7% of them detected once, and about 0.8% sits in the top ten. Sequencing input: PBMCs or a T cell subset sorted from them (not recorded which). The receptors were gathered from an adult who had mild COVID-19 (a few samples of this study predate the infection). Cell type and time point are not known.

The chain employs TRBV6-1 and TRBJ1-2, with D possibly being TRBD1 (5 bases). This CDR3 has 12 amino acids. From germline, CDR1 is MNHNS and CDR2 SASEGT. The germline V and J ends were trimmed by 3 bases and 5 bases, with 7 bases remaining between them. The CDR3 nucleotides are TGTGCCAGCAGTGACCAGGGTTATGGCTACACCTTC. This gives the protein CASSDQGYGYTF.

This clonotype came up many times. V and J are TRBV20-1 and TRBJ2-1; 13 bases fit TRBD2. CDR1 and CDR2 (germline): DFQATT, SNEGSKA (reference sequence). The length of the CDR3 is 14 residues. J was trimmed by 2 bases and V by 6 bases; bases with no gene match: 1. The CDR3 nucleotides read TGCAGTGCCGGGACTAGCGGGACCTACAATGAGCAGTTCTTC. Amino acid sequence: CSAGTSGTYNEQFF.

The chain carries TRBV10-3 and TRBJ1-5; D remains ambiguous. Germline V CDR1 and CDR2: ENHRY, SYGVKD. The CDR3 spans 13 residues. V was cut by 4 bases and J by 4 bases, with 8 bases left in between. The CDR3 loop reads CAISGAENQPQHF. In DNA, the CDR3 is TGTGCCATCAGTGGAGCGGAGAATCAGCCCCAGCATTTT.

This clonotype was seen ten or more times. The rearrangement joins TRBV5-1 to TRBJ1-1, with a tentative D call TRBD1 (5 bases). Germline CDR1 reads SGHRS; CDR2 reads YFSETQ. The V gene lost 3 bases and the J gene lost 1 base, with 10 bases spanning the gap. This CDR3 region has 14 residues. DNA for the CDR3: TGCGCCAGCAGCTGGCTGGGGGAGAACACTGAAGCTTTCTTT. Protein product: CASSWLGENTEAFF.

The chain joins TRBV7-7 to TRBJ2-2; weak D call: TRBD2 (6 bases). Germline V gene data show CDR1 as SSHAT and CDR2 as FNYEAQ (reference sequence). The V end was cut by 5 bases, the J end by 4 bases, with 20 bases between. The CDR3 runs 17 residues. The CDR3 loop is CASSPHSAGLGTGELFF. CDR3 in DNA: TGTGCCAGCAGCCCACACAGCGCGGGATTGGGCACCGGGGAGCTGTTTTTT. Full variable domain (rest looked up from reference TRBV7-7 and TRBJ2-2): GAGVSQSPRYKVTKRGQDVTLRCDPISSHATLYWYQQALGQGPEFLTYFNYEAQPDKSGLPSDRFSAERPEGSISTLTIQRTEQRDSAMYRCASSPHSAGLGTGELFFGEGSRLTVL.

The chain carries TRBV9 and TRBJ2-5; D assignment may be TRBD1 or TRBD2 (5 bases each). V lost 6 bases to trimming and J lost 2 bases, with 11 bases between them. The CDR3 length is 13 residues. Germline CDR1 reads SGDLS; CDR2 reads YYNGEE. Here the CDR3 reads CASNRGLQETQYF. For the CDR3, the DNA is TGTGCCAGCAATCGGGGCTTACAAGAGACCCAGTACTTC. Filled out from reference TRBV9 and TRBJ2-5, the complete variable domain reads DSGVTQTPKHLITATGQRVTLRCSPRSGDLSVYWYQQSLDQGLQFLIQYYNGEERAKGNILERFSAQQFPDLHSELNLSSLELGDSALYFCASNRGLQETQYFGPGTRLLVL.

This clonotype was observed many times. The chain joins TRBV9 to TRBJ2-1; 8 bases line up with TRBD2. This CDR3 comprises 15 residues. CDR1 SGDLS and CDR2 YYNGEE come from the germline V gene. Losses at the gene ends were 2 bases for V and 0 bases for J; bases not matched to a gene: 1. The CDR3 protein is CASSVGTSSYNEQFF. The CDR3 DNA sequence: TGTGCCAGCAGCGTCGGGACTAGCTCCTACAATGAGCAGTTCTTC.

This clonotype was recorded many times. The chain joins TRBV5-1 to TRBJ2-1, with 7 bases lining up with TRBD1. The J segment lost 2 bases and the V segment lost 4 bases, leaving 9 bases of the junction unmatched. CDR1 and CDR2 from the germline V gene are SGHRS and YFSETQ. This CDR3 has 16 amino acids. The CDR3 bases are TGCGCCAGCAGCCCGAGGACAGGTGTTGCCTACAATGAGCAGTTCTTC. Translating gives CASSPRTGVAYNEQFF.

This clonotype has a handful of counts. J is TRBJ1-2 and V is TRBV24-1; 7 bases match TRBD1. Germline V gene data show CDR1 as KGHDR and CDR2 as SFDVKD. After removal of 6 bases from V and 8 bases from J, the junction contained 8 bases not matched to a gene. The CDR3 extends over 13 amino acids. The CDR3 loop is CATSMGQRVGYTF. CDR3 sequence (DNA): TGTGCCACCAGTATGGGACAGAGGGTCGGCTACACCTTC.

This clonotype was picked up many times. This chain uses TRBV7-2 with TRBJ2-1, with D perhaps TRBD1 or TRBD2 (5 bases each). The germline CDR1 and CDR2 sequences are SGHTA and FQGNSA. Deletions cut 5 bases from V and 6 bases from J, with 14 bases between. CDR3 length equals 14 residues. This chain's CDR3 is CASSRPGTVNEQFF. The CDR3 region has the DNA TGTGCCAGCAGCCGACCTGGGACGGTCAATGAGCAGTTCTTC. Drawing the rest from reference TRBV7-2 and TRBJ2-1, the complete variable domain is GAGVSQSPSNKVTEKGKDVELRCDPISGHTALYWYRQSLGQGLEFLIYFQGNSAPDKSGLPSDRFSAERTGGSVSTLTIQRTQQEDSAVYLCASSRPGTVNEQFFGPGTRLTVL.

This clonotype has ten or more counts. J is TRBJ2-7 and V is TRBV24-1, with TRBD1 matching 8 bases. There are 14 residues in the CDR3. Looked up from germline, CDR1 is KGHDR and CDR2 is SFDVKD. Trimming at V came to 5 bases and at J to 7 bases, leaving 9 bases not matched to a gene. CDR3 sequence reads: CATSGRTGLGEQYF. In nucleotides, the CDR3 is TGTGCCACCAGTGGTAGGACAGGGCTGGGGGAGCAGTACTTC.

This chain uses TRBV28 with TRBJ1-3; 7 bases map to TRBD1. The CDR3 runs to 17 residues. Germline V lookup: CDR1 MDHEN, CDR2 SYDVKM. Trimming removed 6 bases from V and 0 bases from J; junction bases left unmatched: 11. The CDR3 coding sequence is TGTGCCAGCAGCTCAGACAGGGCCCGAGTCTCTGGAAACACCATATATTTT. Translated, it gives CASSSDRARVSGNTIYF.

This chain connects TRBV2 to TRBJ2-1; the D is unclear. Trimming removed 6 bases at V and 3 bases at J, with 9 bases between. CDR1 is SNHLY and CDR2 is FYNNEI in the germline V gene. CDR3 length equals 13 residues. CDR3 region: CASSRDNYNEQFF. As DNA, the CDR3 is TGTGCCAGCAGCCGTGACAACTACAATGAGCAGTTCTTC.

This clonotype was found many times. V and J are TRBV10-3 and TRBJ2-2, with D tentatively TRBD2 (5 bases). V was pared by 6 bases and J by 3 bases, with 14 bases between. CDR3 length equals 15 residues. Germline-derived CDR1 and CDR2 are ENHRY and SYGVKD. CDR3 region: CAISKTPDYTGELFF. The DNA of the CDR3 is TGTGCCATCAGCAAAACTCCGGACTACACCGGGGAGCTGTTTTTT.

The V call is TRBV24-1, the J call TRBJ2-1; D possibly corresponds to TRBD1 (6 bases). Per germline, CDR1 KGHDR and CDR2 SFDVKD. Trimming pared 1 base from V and 7 bases from J, leaving 16 bases between. The length of the CDR3 is 16 residues. CDR3 sequence (DNA): TGTGCCACCAGTGATTTTCGGGACACCGGTAGGAATGAGCAGTTCTTC. As protein: CATSDFRDTGRNEQFF.

The rearrangement uses TRBV15 and TRBJ2-6, with D hard to call. The CDR3 runs to 15 residues. Germline loops: CDR1 LNHNV, CDR2 YYDKDF (reference sequence). The ends were cut back, 1 base at V and 4 bases at J, with 8 bases in the middle. CDR3 region: CATSRALEGANVLTF. CDR3 bases: TGTGCCACCAGCAGAGCGCTAGAGGGGGCCAACGTCCTGACTTTC.

The chain couples TRBV18 to TRBJ2-7; D is undetermined. Germline V CDR1 and CDR2: KGHSH, LQKENI. CDR3 size: 14 residues. The ends were cut back, 3 bases at V and 1 base at J, with 10 bases in the middle. CDR3 residues: CASSPGIGSYEQYF. The CDR3 nucleotides are TGTGCCAGCTCACCGGGAATAGGGTCCTACGAGCAGTACTTC.

The V and J genes are TRBV4-2 and TRBJ1-2; no firm D call. CDR1 is LGHNA, CDR2 YNFKEQ, per germline. The CDR3 is 13 amino acids. The V end was cut by 2 bases, the J end by 7 bases, with 11 bases between. Written as DNA, the CDR3 is TGTGCCAGCAGCCAAACTGGTTCGAGTGGCTACACCTTC. It encodes CASSQTGSSGYTF.

This clonotype was counted at least ten times. The chain joins TRBV12-3 or TRBV12-4 to TRBJ1-1; tentatively, D is TRBD1 (5 bases). Trimming took 7 bases from V and 0 from J, leaving 6 bases between them. CDR3 length: 12 amino acids. The CDR3 spells CASKDMNTEAFF. CDR3 nucleotide sequence: TGTGCCAGCAAGGACATGAACACTGAAGCTTTCTTT.

This clonotype showed up many times. The V gene is TRBV12-3 or TRBV12-4, the J gene TRBJ2-7; a weak D match, TRBD2 (6 bases). The ends were cut back, 6 bases at V and 6 bases at J, with 15 bases in the middle. The CDR3 covers 13 residues. The CDR3 loop is CASSPRLASEQYF. CDR3 coding DNA: TGTGCCAGCAGCCCCCGGCTAGCGTCCGAGCAGTACTTC.

This clonotype has at least ten counts. The CDR3 reads CASGDGTNSYNEQFF. The CDR3 region has the DNA TGCGCCAGCGGAGACGGGACGAACTCCTACAATGAGCAGTTCTTC. J is TRBJ2-1 and V is TRBV5-1, with D perhaps matching TRBD1 or TRBD2 (5 bases each). Germline V CDR1 and CDR2: SGHRS, YFSETQ. There are 15 residues in the CDR3. V gave up 7 bases and J gave up 0 bases, with 14 bases separating them.

This clonotype was counted many times. The rearrangement joins TRBV11-2 to TRBJ2-3; 8 nucleotides line up with TRBD2. CDR3 length: 17 residues. J lost 2 bases, V lost 5 bases, and 12 bases had no gene match. From germline, CDR1 is SGHAT and CDR2 FQNNGV. The CDR3 spells CASSPYSVAGPTDTQYF. CDR3 DNA sequence: TGTGCCAGCAGCCCCTATTCGGTAGCGGGGCCCACAGATACGCAGTATTTT.